A selection of T cell receptor beta chains follows, all from one sample in a study of shared clonotypes between healthy human individuals. Clones were sequenced by immunoSEQ multiplex PCR, and TCRdb holds only the in-frame ones, with some missing. Of about 380,000 clones in the sample, 90% to 98% were seen once. Sequenced: memory CD8+ T cells sorted from blood. The receptors shown here come from a young man in good health. CDR3s include the opening cysteine and the closing phenylalanine or tryptophan. A D gene is named only where the DNA matches it firmly.

d_call: NA; j_call: TRBJ2-1; cdr3_length: 14; v_call: TRBV5-1; cdr3_aa: CASSPSTGYNEQFF
d_call: NA; j_call: TRBJ2-3; cdr3_length: 14; v_call: TRBV5-6; cdr3_aa: CASSIYKPTDTQYF
d_call: TRBD2; j_call: TRBJ2-3; cdr3_length: 16; v_call: TRBV18; cdr3_aa: CASRGLAERSTDTQYF
d_call: NA; j_call: TRBJ2-3; cdr3_length: 20; v_call: TRBV30; cdr3_aa: CAWSVQVEGLTPFYTDTQYF
d_call: NA; j_call: TRBJ2-6; cdr3_length: 16; v_call: TRBV2; cdr3_aa: CASIRQVISGANVLTF
d_call: NA; j_call: TRBJ1-5; cdr3_length: 17; v_call: TRBV19; cdr3_aa: CASSISWFRSSNQPQHF
d_call: TRBD1; j_call: TRBJ1-4; cdr3_length: 14; v_call: TRBV6-5; cdr3_aa: CASSTGQGNEKLFF
d_call: NA; j_call: TRBJ1-2; cdr3_length: 13; v_call: TRBV28; cdr3_aa: CASSLGLIYGYTF
d_call: TRBD2; j_call: TRBJ2-2; cdr3_length: 16; v_call: TRBV19; cdr3_aa: CASSIPSGSGTGELFF
d_call: TRBD2; j_call: TRBJ2-1; cdr3_length: 15; v_call: TRBV7-3; cdr3_aa: CASSLIAGEVIEQFF
d_call: NA; j_call: TRBJ1-5; cdr3_length: 16; v_call: TRBV11-2; cdr3_aa: CASSSGRGGSNQPQHF
d_call: TRBD2; j_call: TRBJ2-2; cdr3_length: 14; v_call: TRBV5-4; cdr3_aa: CASRLADNTGELFF
d_call: NA; j_call: TRBJ1-1; cdr3_length: 15; v_call: TRBV2; cdr3_aa: CASSEVGIFPAKAFF
d_call: NA; j_call: TRBJ1-5; cdr3_length: 14; v_call: TRBV5-1; cdr3_aa: CASSLGAANQPQHF
d_call: NA; j_call: TRBJ2-7; cdr3_length: 13; v_call: TRBV6-1; cdr3_aa: CASSVITEGEQYF
d_call: TRBD1; j_call: TRBJ2-3; cdr3_length: 16; v_call: TRBV19; cdr3_aa: CASSIGGGQGTDTQYF
d_call: TRBD1; j_call: TRBJ1-1; cdr3_length: 17; v_call: TRBV10-3; cdr3_aa: CATKEKGQGLMNTEAFF
d_call: NA; j_call: TRBJ1-5; cdr3_length: 15; v_call: TRBV4-1; cdr3_aa: CASSQGPRSNQPQHF
d_call: NA; j_call: TRBJ2-4; cdr3_length: 13; v_call: TRBV7-6; cdr3_aa: CASSLDPKNIQYF
d_call: TRBD1; j_call: TRBJ1-2; cdr3_length: 14; v_call: TRBV9; cdr3_aa: CASSVDRGGYGYTF
d_call: TRBD2; j_call: TRBJ2-1; cdr3_length: 14; v_call: TRBV30; cdr3_aa: CAWSGRGSYNEQFF
d_call: NA; j_call: TRBJ2-1; cdr3_length: 16; v_call: TRBV5-6; cdr3_aa: CASSPLAPSSYNEQFF
d_call: NA; j_call: TRBJ2-1; cdr3_length: 15; v_call: TRBV9; cdr3_aa: CASSVGSSPYNEQFF
d_call: NA; j_call: TRBJ2-6; cdr3_length: 16; v_call: TRBV29-1; cdr3_aa: CSVHNCIQSRANVLTF
d_call: NA; j_call: TRBJ2-7; cdr3_length: 11; v_call: TRBV28; cdr3_aa: CASSVRGEQYF
d_call: NA; j_call: TRBJ1-1; cdr3_length: 11; v_call: TRBV12-5; cdr3_aa: CASGSDSEAFF
d_call: TRBD1; j_call: TRBJ2-7; cdr3_length: 14; v_call: TRBV6-5; cdr3_aa: CASRVPGQGYEQYF
d_call: NA; j_call: TRBJ2-2; cdr3_length: 19; v_call: TRBV18; cdr3_aa: CASSPQSRDLIKGTGELFF
d_call: TRBD2; j_call: TRBJ2-1; cdr3_length: 15; v_call: TRBV19; cdr3_aa: CASSTQAGGRGEQFF
d_call: NA; j_call: TRBJ1-5; cdr3_length: 13; v_call: TRBV10-3; cdr3_aa: CAISDRVNQPQHF
d_call: NA; j_call: TRBJ1-4; cdr3_length: 14; v_call: TRBV4-1; cdr3_aa: CASSQWTINEKLFF
d_call: NA; j_call: TRBJ1-3; cdr3_length: 15; v_call: TRBV28; cdr3_aa: CASSPPQGSGNTIYF
d_call: TRBD1; j_call: TRBJ2-7; cdr3_length: 14; v_call: TRBV18; cdr3_aa: CASSAYDRANEQYF
d_call: NA; j_call: TRBJ1-2; cdr3_length: 11; v_call: TRBV19; cdr3_aa: CASTGNYGYTF
d_call: NA; j_call: TRBJ2-3; cdr3_length: 12; v_call: TRBV28; cdr3_aa: CASSGSTDTQYF